This TCR beta chain was recovered during a study of monozygotic twins with inflammatory bowel disease. Study conclusions and caveats: No difference in repertoire similarity was seen between concordant and discordant twins, possibly because power was limited.

TCRdb reprocessed the 5' RACE reads and keeps a single row for each CDR3 protein, giving no DNA. The table lists 200,000 to 250,000 distinct CDR3 sequences. Germline values: CDR1 SGHVS, CDR2 FQNEAQ. CDR3 size: 13 residues. With no T cell sorting beforehand, total RNA was isolated from whole blood. As regards this clonotype: What it binds is not known.

The source of this sequence is a human donor with ulcerative colitis or Crohn's disease, or a healthy co-twin of an affected twin (not recorded which). What was sequenced was blood. This sequence joins TRBV7-8 and TRBJ2-5; the TCRdb call, TRBD1, lacks DNA for checking. The CDR3 protein is CASSFQAGGTQYF.